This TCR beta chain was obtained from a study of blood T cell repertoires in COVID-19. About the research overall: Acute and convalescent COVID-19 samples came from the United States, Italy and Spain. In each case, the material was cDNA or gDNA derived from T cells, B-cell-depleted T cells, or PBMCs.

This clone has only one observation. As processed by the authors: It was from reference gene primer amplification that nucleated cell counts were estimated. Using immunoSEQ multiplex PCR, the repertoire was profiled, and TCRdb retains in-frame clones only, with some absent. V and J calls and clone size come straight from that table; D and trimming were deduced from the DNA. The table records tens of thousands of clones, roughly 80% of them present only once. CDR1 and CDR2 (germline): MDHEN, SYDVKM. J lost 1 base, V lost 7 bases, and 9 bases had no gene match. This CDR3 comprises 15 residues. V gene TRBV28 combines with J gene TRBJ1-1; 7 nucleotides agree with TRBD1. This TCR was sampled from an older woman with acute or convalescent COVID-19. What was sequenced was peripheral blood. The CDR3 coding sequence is TGTGCCAGCACCTCTGTAGGGACAGCGAACACTGAAGCTTTCTTT. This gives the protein CASTSVGTANTEAFF.